Listed here is a single TCR beta chain. The sample holds other DNA sequences that translate to the same CDR3. This entry belongs to a study of blood T cell repertoires in COVID-19. Study context: The United States, Italy and Spain were the sources of the acute and convalescent COVID-19 samples. Sources were T cells, B-cell-depleted T cells, or PBMCs; the material itself was cDNA or gDNA.

The CDR3 sequence is 14 residues long. Looked up from germline, CDR1 is SGHRS and CDR2 is YFSETQ. The J segment lost 4 bases and the V segment lost 4 bases, leaving 1 base of the junction unmatched. In the authors' workflow: Using reference gene primer amplification, nucleated cell counts were estimated. The table came from immunoSEQ multiplex PCR; TCRdb's copy has only in-frame clones and leaves some out. The V and J calls and clone size are taken from that table; D and trimming were inferred from the DNA. This table has 55,000 to 65,000 clones, approximately 88% appearing once. During active infection, Seattle patients enrolled and were then monitored through disease.

Sequencing was performed on peripheral blood. The source of this sequence is a man in his thirties or forties with COVID-19, enrolled during active disease. This chain links TRBV5-1 with TRBJ2-1, with 11 bases matching TRBD1. The CDR3 spells CASSRDRGYNEQFF. In DNA, the CDR3 is TGCGCCAGCAGCAGGGACAGGGGGTACAATGAGCAGTTCTTC.